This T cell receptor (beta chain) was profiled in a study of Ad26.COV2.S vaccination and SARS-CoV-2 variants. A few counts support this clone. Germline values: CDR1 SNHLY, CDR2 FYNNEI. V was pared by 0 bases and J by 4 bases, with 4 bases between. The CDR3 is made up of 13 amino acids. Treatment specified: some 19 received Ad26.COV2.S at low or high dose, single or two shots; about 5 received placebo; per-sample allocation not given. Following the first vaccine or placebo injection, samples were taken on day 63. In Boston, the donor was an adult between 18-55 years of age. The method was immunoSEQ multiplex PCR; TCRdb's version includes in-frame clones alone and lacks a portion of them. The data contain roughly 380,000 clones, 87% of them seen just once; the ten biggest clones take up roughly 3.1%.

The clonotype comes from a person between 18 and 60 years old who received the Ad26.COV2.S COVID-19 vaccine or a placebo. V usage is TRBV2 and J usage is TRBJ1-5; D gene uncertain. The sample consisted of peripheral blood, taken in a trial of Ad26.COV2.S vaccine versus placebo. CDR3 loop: CASSEAANQPQHF. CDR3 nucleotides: TGTGCCAGCAGTGAAGCGGCTAATCAGCCCCAGCATTTT.